Each of the 14 T cell receptor beta chains below was sequenced from the same sample in a study of blood T cell repertoires in COVID-19. Libraries were prepared by immunoSEQ multiplex PCR; TCRdb keeps only in-frame clonotypes and omits some of them. The sample comprises 300,000 to 400,000 clones, about 88% of which are singletons, and 7.1% rests with the top ten. Sequenced material: peripheral blood. These receptors were taken from a woman aged 55-75 years with COVID-19, enrolled during active disease.

This clone was counted a few times. The chain uses TRBV6-6 and TRBJ2-7; TRBD1 is a possible D gene (5 bases). Germline CDR1 and CDR2: MNHNY and SVGAGI (reference sequence). Trimming shortened V by 3 bases and J by 2 bases, and 17 bases separated the two germline ends. The CDR3 consists of 16 residues. The CDR3 loop reads CASSYSFAGSPYEQYF. The CDR3 DNA sequence: TGTGCCAGCAGTTATAGTTTTGCAGGGTCCCCCTACGAGCAGTACTTC.

This rearrangement joins TRBV2 to TRBJ2-3; D possibly corresponds to TRBD1 (6 bases). The CDR3 contains 14 residues. The germline CDR1 and CDR2 sequences are SNHLY and FYNNEI. Deletions cut 4 bases from V and 0 bases from J, with 8 bases between. DNA for the CDR3: TGTGCCAGCAGTGGAGGACAGAGCACAGATACGCAGTATTTT. Translating gives CASSGGQSTDTQYF.

This rearrangement joins TRBV27 to TRBJ2-2; D gene ambiguous. The CDR3 spans 15 residues. Germline CDR1 is MNHEY and CDR2 is SMNVEV (reference sequence). V was trimmed by 4 bases and J by 2 bases, leaving 11 bases between them. CDR3 amino acids: CASSSGSLNTGELFF. In nucleotides, the CDR3 is TGTGCCAGCAGTTCCGGGTCTCTTAACACCGGGGAGCTGTTTTTT.

V usage is TRBV6-5 and J usage is TRBJ1-5; D possibly corresponds to TRBD1 (6 bases). The CDR3 extends over 15 amino acids. Germline V gene data show CDR1 as MNHEY and CDR2 as SVGAGI. The V gene lost 0 bases and the J gene lost 9 bases, with 15 bases spanning the gap. The CDR3 reads CASSYSGHPRVPQHF. The CDR3 bases are TGTGCCAGCAGTTACTCGGGACACCCTCGCGTGCCCCAGCATTTT.

The rearrangement joins TRBV4-2 to TRBJ2-5; tentative D call: TRBD2 (5 bases). The V and J ends lost 2 bases and 1 base respectively, with 17 bases between them. This CDR3 has 17 amino acids. CDR1 and CDR2 from the germline V gene are LGHNA and YNFKEQ. CDR3 protein: CASSQYPLPRGQETQYF. The CDR3 DNA sequence: TGTGCCAGCAGCCAATATCCCTTGCCCCGGGGCCAAGAGACCCAGTACTTC.

In its sample, this clone was seen once. V is TRBV7-9 and J is TRBJ2-3, with 8 bases fitting TRBD1. After removal of 0 bases from V and 0 bases from J, the junction contained 5 bases not matched to a gene. Germline-derived CDR1 and CDR2 are SEHNR and FQNEAQ (reference sequence). CDR3 length: 17 amino acids. The CDR3 DNA is TGTGCCAGCAGCTTAGCGAGCAGGGGGCTTAGCACAGATACGCAGTATTTT. Translating gives CASSLASRGLSTDTQYF.

J is TRBJ1-2 and V is TRBV4-3, with TRBD1 matching 7 bases. Germline CDR1 and CDR2: LGHNA and YSLEER. With 1 base clipped from V and 5 bases from J, the junction kept 7 bases outside the gene matches. CDR3 length equals 15 residues. CDR3 protein: CASSQGTGGRYGYTF. The CDR3 DNA follows: TGCGCCAGCAGCCAAGGGACAGGTGGTCGTTATGGCTACACCTTC.

This sequence joins TRBV27 and TRBJ2-3, with D perhaps TRBD1 (5 bases). CDR1 MNHEY and CDR2 SMNVEV come from the germline V gene (reference sequence). CDR3 length: 14 residues. V was clipped by 3 bases and J by 2 bases, with 9 bases between them. CDR3 sequence reads: CASSFKDNTDTQYF. In DNA, the CDR3 is TGTGCCAGCAGTTTCAAGGACAACACAGATACGCAGTATTTT.

The chain combines TRBV7-3 with TRBJ1-6, with a weak D call TRBD1 (5 bases). Per germline, CDR1 SGHTA and CDR2 FQGTGA. The CDR3 runs to 13 residues. Trimming took 6 bases from V and 10 from J, leaving 13 bases between them. The CDR3 loop is CASSSYGGSPLHF. As DNA, the CDR3 is TGTGCCAGCAGTTCTTACGGGGGGTCACCCCTCCACTTT.

V is TRBV6-5 and J is TRBJ1-2; 10 bases align to TRBD1. J gave up 3 bases and V 7 bases, and 5 bases lay outside the gene matches. This CDR3 has 14 amino acids. Per germline, CDR1 MNHEY and CDR2 SVGAGI. Here the CDR3 DNA reads TGTGCCAGCATCCTGGACAGGGGGTACTATGGCTACACCTTC. Translation gives CASILDRGYYGYTF.

This chain links TRBV7-2 with TRBJ1-5; D may be TRBD1 (5 bases). Germline V CDR1 and CDR2: SGHTA, FQGNSA. CDR3 length: 13 amino acids. The germline V and J ends were trimmed by 2 bases and 9 bases, with 11 bases remaining between them. CDR3: CASSLRMGGPQHF. The CDR3 DNA sequence: TGTGCCAGCAGCTTAAGGATGGGGGGGCCCCAGCATTTT.

The chain couples TRBV3-1 (or the pseudogene TRBV3-2) to TRBJ1-6, with D possibly TRBD1 on 5 matching bases. Germline CDR1 and CDR2: LGHDT and YNNKEL (reference sequence). The V gene lost 3 bases and the J gene lost 1 base, with 16 bases spanning the gap. The CDR3 runs to 18 residues. CDR3 bases: TGTGCCAGCAGCCAGGGGACTGGGGGTTATTCCTATAATTCACCCCTCCACTTT. Encoded protein: CASSQGTGGYSYNSPLHF.

This chain uses TRBV20-1 with TRBJ1-1, with TRBD1 as a possible D gene (5 bases). Trimming removed 8 bases at V and 3 bases at J, with 7 bases between. From germline, CDR1 is DFQATT and CDR2 SNEGSKA (reference sequence). The CDR3 contains 10 residues. This chain's CDR3 is CSTRDTEAFF. CDR3 coding DNA: TGCAGTACCAGGGACACTGAAGCTTTCTTT.

The rearrangement links TRBV5-4 to TRBJ2-7; 11 nucleotides align to TRBD2. The length of the CDR3 is 16 residues. CDR1 and CDR2 from the germline V gene are SGHNT and YYREEE (reference sequence). V was clipped by 4 bases and J by 6 bases; unmatched bases: 12. The CDR3 here is CASSRLAGSSAAEQYF. CDR3 coding DNA: TGTGCCAGCAGCCGACTAGCGGGGAGCTCGGCTGCCGAGCAGTACTTC.